This T cell receptor beta chain was sequenced during a study of regulatory T cells in long-lasting Graves disease. Time point described: newly diagnosed GD, antithyroid drugs for less than 3 months. Following extraction of RNA from PBMCs, that RNA was used to make the TCR library. TCR beta libraries were built with iRepertoire HTBI primers and Arm-PCR of CDR3 regions. TCRdb passed the multiplex PCR reads through MiXCR, listing each CDR3 protein once. This sample has 600,000 to 650,000 distinct CDR3 sequences; approximately 15% occur once, and the top ten carry 15% to 20%. Separately, the same data were catalogued under a study of T cells in Graves' hyperthyroidism and ophthalmopathy. That report adds: Each diagnosis was grounded in clinical symptoms, serum thyroxine and TRAb, thyroid ultrasound, and orbital computed tomography.

This TCR came from a woman in her 30s with Graves disease. The sample here was peripheral blood mononuclear cells (PBMCs), taken at new diagnosis, from a patient treated with antithyroid drugs.

The CDR3 bases are TGTGCCAGCAGCCAACGCTCGGACAGCCGGTTAGGGACCCAGTACTTC. It yields the protein CASSQRSDSRLGTQYF. This sequence joins TRBV3-1 and TRBJ2-3, with D possibly being TRBD1 (6 bases). Near its end, the DNA agrees better with TRBJ2-5, so the J call may be wrong. This CDR3 is 16 amino acids long. The germline V gene has CDR1 LGHDT and CDR2 YNNKEL (reference sequence).